These T cell receptor beta chains were read from a single sample in a study of CD8 T cells in ankylosing spondylitis. TCRdb re-called the 5' RACE reads with MiXCR, one entry per CDR3 protein. The sample consists of about 240,000 distinct CDR3 sequences, 8% to 9.5% of them appearing once. Sequenced sample: blood, either unsorted or a sorted T cell fraction (not recorded which). The receptors were gathered from a male donor with ankylosing spondylitis or in good health (not recorded which). CDR3s include the opening cysteine and the closing phenylalanine or tryptophan. The order of the fields is V gene, J gene, CDR3 protein.

v_gene: TRBV5-1; j_gene: TRBJ2-1; CDR3aa: CASSLYWSGGDEQFF
v_gene: TRBV5-5; j_gene: TRBJ2-2; CDR3aa: CASSLGLAAYTGELFF
v_gene: TRBV20-1; j_gene: TRBJ1-5; CDR3aa: CSARGRQGNQPQHF
v_gene: TRBV12-3/TRBV12-4; j_gene: TRBJ1-2; CDR3aa: CASSQVPGQRRANYGYTF
v_gene: TRBV20-1; j_gene: TRBJ2-5; CDR3aa: CSARGGTSGSGETQYF
v_gene: TRBV7-8; j_gene: TRBJ1-1; CDR3aa: CASSPTIQGAHTEAFF
v_gene: TRBV12-3/TRBV12-4; j_gene: TRBJ1-3; CDR3aa: CASSGQPISGNTIYF
v_gene: TRBV18; j_gene: TRBJ2-7; CDR3aa: CASSPPRAKGASYEQYF
v_gene: TRBV5-6; j_gene: TRBJ1-1; CDR3aa: CASSFTGDTEAFF
v_gene: TRBV5-1; j_gene: TRBJ2-3; CDR3aa: CASRPGTSGATSTDTQYF
v_gene: TRBV24-1; j_gene: TRBJ2-1; CDR3aa: CATSPQGSGGEQFF
v_gene: TRBV7-9; j_gene: TRBJ2-5; CDR3aa: CASSYASGQETQYF
v_gene: TRBV10-3; j_gene: TRBJ1-1; CDR3aa: CAISDKGYTEAFF
v_gene: TRBV20-1; j_gene: TRBJ2-7; CDR3aa: CSARGLPYEQYF
v_gene: TRBV7-2; j_gene: TRBJ2-1; CDR3aa: CASSRSGGIYNEQFF
v_gene: TRBV7-9; j_gene: TRBJ1-1; CDR3aa: CASRSTGAQAFF
v_gene: TRBV5-4; j_gene: TRBJ2-2; CDR3aa: CASSPDGITNTGELFF
v_gene: TRBV7-8; j_gene: TRBJ1-5; CDR3aa: CASSERNQPQHF
v_gene: TRBV29-1; j_gene: TRBJ2-1; CDR3aa: CSVPGTGDYNEQFF
v_gene: TRBV24-1; j_gene: TRBJ2-1; CDR3aa: CATSDKGPSSSYNEQFF
v_gene: TRBV10-3; j_gene: TRBJ1-5; CDR3aa: CAISVDRQGDQPQHF